This T cell receptor (beta chain) was captured by sequencing in a study of OX40 agonist ivuxolimab in advanced cancers. The ends were cut back, 2 bases at V and 7 bases at J, with 5 bases in the middle. CDR3 size: 11 residues. Per the germline V gene, CDR1 is SNHLY and CDR2 is FYNNEI. The protocol was immunoSEQ multiplex PCR, while the TCRdb copy is restricted to in-frame clones and leaves out a portion. The table has approximately 98,000 clones, under 85% seen once. This clone was observed once. The sequencing here drew on CD4+ or CD8+ T cells sorted from blood, taken in a trial of the OX40 agonist ivuxolimab. The chain employs TRBV2 and TRBJ1-1; D gene unclear. The source of this sequence is an adult with an advanced solid tumor such as melanoma, head and neck, liver or kidney cancer. The CDR3 coding sequence is TGTGCCAGCAGTGAAACAGTTGAAGCTTTCTTT. The encoded protein is CASSETVEAFF.